What follows are 5 T cell receptor beta chains derived from one specimen sequenced in a study of shared clonotypes between healthy human individuals (dated by TCRdb to 2019 to 2021). Receptor amplification or capture employed the immunoSEQ multiplex PCR assay. Entries here come from immuneACCESS through TCRdb and include only in-frame sequences with V and J called. Some clones fail to appear in such tables; in the studies checked, an unresolved V gene covers under half of the shortfall, and the cause of the remainder is unknown. The sample has 980,000 or so clones on record, approximately 80% of them singletons. The ten biggest clones cover about 1.5% of the sample. The sample taken for sequencing was memory CD4+ T cells sorted from blood. The meaning of the sample's cell subset or site label: CD45RA-negative fraction. The receptors come from a man aged 18 to 35 in good health.

This clone occurred once. The chain couples TRBV30 to TRBJ1-2; 9 nucleotides align to TRBD1. The length of the CDR3 is 14 residues. Germline CDR1 GTSNPN, CDR2 SVGIG (reference sequence). The V and J ends lost 3 bases and 4 bases, in that order; junction bases with no gene match: 6. The chain's CDR3 is CAWRGTGKFYGYTF. The CDR3 DNA reads TGTGCCTGGAGAGGGACAGGGAAATTCTATGGCTACACCTTC.

The chain joins TRBV4-1 to TRBJ2-2, with 8 bases aligning to TRBD2. The V segment lost 3 bases and the J segment 4 bases; nucleotides outside the gene matches: 16. The CDR3 covers 19 residues. Germline V gives CDR1 MGHRA, CDR2 YSYEKL. The CDR3 here is CASSHPDSVAGSFTGELFF. CDR3 DNA: TGCGCCAGCAGCCACCCCGATTCGGTAGCGGGATCGTTCACCGGGGAGCTGTTTTTT.

This clone has more than one count but fewer than ten. The chain combines TRBV6-1 with TRBJ1-5; no firm D call. The V and J ends lost 5 bases and 2 bases respectively, with 10 bases between them. This CDR3 region has 14 residues. Germline CDR1 reads MNHNS; CDR2 reads SASEGT. Here the CDR3 DNA reads TGTGCCAGCAGTTTTAAGGGTGGCAATCAGCCCCAGCATTTT. It codes for CASSFKGGNQPQHF.

The chain employs TRBV30 and TRBJ2-3; TRBD2 matches at 7 bases. This CDR3 has 15 residues. The germline gives CDR1 GTSNPN, CDR2 SVGIG (reference sequence). V shed 5 bases, J shed 1 base, and the junction held 9 bases outside the gene matches. The CDR3 DNA is TGTGCCTGGGATCCTTTGGGGGGGGGCACAGATACGCAGTATTTT. Its translation is CAWDPLGGGTDTQYF.

The chain joins TRBV5-4 to TRBJ2-2, with TRBD2 matching over 7 bases. The CDR3 extends over 16 amino acids. CDR1 and CDR2 (germline): SGHNT, YYREEE (reference sequence). The junction had 5 bases not matched to a gene; V was cut back by 0 bases and J by 3 bases. CDR3 sequence: CASSLGGLTDTGELFF. The DNA of the CDR3 is TGTGCCAGCAGCTTGGGGGGACTAACCGACACCGGGGAGCTGTTTTTT.